A single sample is the source of the 23 T cell receptor beta chains below, sequenced in a study of blood T cells in healthy people across ages. Together with a sample-barcoded 5' primer, a J-beta primer mix was included in a second PCR lasting about 6 to 11 cycles. Via MiXCR, TCRdb re-called the 5' RACE reads, giving one row per CDR3 protein. The table lists over a million distinct CDR3 sequences, around 42% of them singletons, with 7.9% in the top ten. The sequenced material came from blood. Every receptor here comes from a woman younger than 30 in good health.

This clonotype occurred a few times. The chain is built from TRBV6-1 and TRBJ2-1; D remains ambiguous. This CDR3 has 11 amino acids. Trimming removed 8 bases from V and 5 bases from J, with 7 bases in between. CDR1 and CDR2 (germline): MNHNS, SASEGT. CDR3 sequence (DNA): TGTGCCAGCCAGCTCCACAATGAGCAGTTCTTC. It codes for CASQLHNEQFF.

This clonotype was seen a single time. V is TRBV7-2 and J is TRBJ2-2; maybe TRBD2 (5 bases). With 5 bases removed from V and 2 bases from J, the gap between germline ends came to 15 bases. The germline V gene encodes CDR1 SGHTA and CDR2 FQGNSA. The CDR3 is 16 amino acids. The CDR3 is CASSRGGGPNTGELFF. The CDR3 bases are TGTGCCAGCAGCCGTGGAGGCGGGCCCAACACCGGGGAGCTGTTTTTT.

The J gene is TRBJ1-4, the V gene TRBV10-1; a weak D match, TRBD1 (6 bases). The CDR3 consists of 18 residues. Trimming left V 0 bases short and J 5 bases short, with 19 bases between. Germline loops: CDR1 WNHNN, CDR2 SYGVQD (reference sequence). CDR3 nucleotides: TGCGCCAGCAGTGAGTCGTTGATGAGAGGCCAGGGGAATGAAAAACTGTTTTTT. As protein: CASSESLMRGQGNEKLFF.

The V call is TRBV11-2, the J call TRBJ2-1; D is possibly TRBD1 (6 bases). Judging by the DNA end, TRBJ2-7 fits better; the J call may be wrong. This CDR3 has 15 residues. The germline V gene has CDR1 SGHAT and CDR2 FQNNGV. This CDR3 reads CASSIQGTPYNEQYF. CDR3 DNA sequence: TGTGCCAGCAGCATTCAGGGGACGCCCTACAATGAGCAGTACTTC.

CDR3 bases: TGTGCCAGCAGACTCCGACCAGATACTAACTATGGCTACACCTTC. Its translation is CASRLRPDTNYGYTF. The chain links TRBV6-2 or TRBV6-3 to TRBJ1-2; the D is unclear. This CDR3 spans 15 amino acids. V lost 6 bases to trimming and J lost 0 bases, with 14 bases between them. CDR1 is MNHEY and CDR2 is SVGEGT in the germline V gene.

This clonotype showed up just a few times. This chain links TRBV27 with TRBJ1-2; 9 nucleotides agree with TRBD1. Per germline, CDR1 MNHEY and CDR2 SMNVEV (reference sequence). Trimming removed 5 bases from V and 4 bases from J; junction bases left unmatched: 5. This CDR3 contains 14 residues. CDR3 protein: CASSDGQGPYGYTF. The CDR3 DNA reads TGTGCCAGCAGTGACGGACAGGGGCCCTATGGCTACACCTTC.

This chain connects TRBV4-1 to TRBJ2-2; TRBD1 agrees at 8 bases. Germline V lookup: CDR1 MGHRA, CDR2 YSYEKL. The V and J ends lost 3 bases and 6 bases, in that order; junction bases with no gene match: 12. The CDR3 consists of 17 residues. CDR3 residues: CASSQKALTGEAGELFF. The CDR3 DNA reads as TGCGCCAGCAGCCAGAAAGCCTTGACAGGGGAGGCCGGGGAGCTGTTTTTT.

The rearrangement joins TRBV20-1 to TRBJ2-1; TRBD2 agrees at 7 bases. CDR3 length: 15 amino acids. The V segment lost 5 bases and the J segment 2 bases; nucleotides outside the gene matches: 9. CDR1 and CDR2 (germline): DFQATT, SNEGSKA (reference sequence). CDR3: CSAPGRDLPYNEQFF. CDR3 sequence (DNA): TGCAGTGCTCCGGGGAGGGATCTACCCTACAATGAGCAGTTCTTC.

The V and J genes are TRBV29-1 and TRBJ2-7; 10 bases are a match to TRBD1. The junction had 11 bases not matched to a gene; V was cut back by 4 bases and J by 2 bases. Germline CDR1 and CDR2: SQVTM and ANQGSEA. CDR3 length: 16 residues. The CDR3 nucleotides read TGCAGCGTTGTGAAAGGGCAGACAGGGGGCACCTACGAGCAGTACTTC. This translates into CSVVKGQTGGTYEQYF.

The genes are TRBV11-2 and TRBJ2-3, with 10 bases lining up with TRBD2. There are 16 residues in the CDR3. V gave up 4 bases and J gave up 9 bases; unmatched junction bases: 13. Germline CDR1 is SGHAT and CDR2 is FQNNGV. Written as DNA, the CDR3 is TGTGCCAGCAGCTGGGGATCTAGCGGGAGTTTTGAGACGCAGTATTTT. It is translated as CASSWGSSGSFETQYF.

On this clonotype: Just one base apart from a much larger clone, this may be a read error. The chain couples TRBV10-3 to TRBJ2-3; D may be TRBD1 or TRBD2 (6 bases each). Deletions cut 10 bases from V and 0 bases from J, with 20 bases between. The CDR3 sequence is 16 residues long. Germline V gene lookup returns CDR1 ENHRY and CDR2 SYGVKD. CDR3 in DNA: TGTGCCACCAGACACTCCGGGGGCGGGAGCACAGATACGCAGTATTTT. Translation: CATRHSGGGSTDTQYF.

The chain recombines TRBV29-1 with TRBJ2-1; 10 positions match TRBD2. The CDR3 has 15 amino acids. Trimming took 4 bases from V and 0 from J; bases not matched to a gene: 3. Per the germline V gene, CDR1 is SQVTM and CDR2 is ANQGSEA. For the CDR3, the DNA is TGCAGCGTTGGGACTAGCGGAACCTCCTACAATGAGCAGTTCTTC. Its protein is CSVGTSGTSYNEQFF.

The chain combines TRBV9 with TRBJ2-6; D ambiguous. Trimming removed 3 bases from V and 0 bases from J, with 10 bases in between. Germline assignment: CDR1 SGDLS and CDR2 YYNGEE. This CDR3 has 16 amino acids. Written as DNA, the CDR3 is TGTGCCAGCAGCGCCTCGAATGGCTCTGGGGCCAACGTCCTGACTTTC. Its protein is CASSASNGSGANVLTF.

This clonotype was found a few times. The chain carries TRBV14 and TRBJ2-5; a weak D match, TRBD2 (5 bases). The germline CDR1 and CDR2 sequences are SGHDN and FVKESK. The CDR3 runs 17 residues. The V end was cut by 0 bases, the J end by 2 bases, with 16 bases between. Here the CDR3 reads CASSQDLGLGYQETQYF. In DNA form, the CDR3 reads TGTGCCAGCAGCCAAGATCTCGGACTGGGATATCAAGAGACCCAGTACTTC.

V gene TRBV2 combines with J gene TRBJ1-2; D gene uncertain. The ends were cut back, 6 bases at V and 8 bases at J, with 10 bases in the middle. Germline V gene data show CDR1 as SNHLY and CDR2 as FYNNEI. The CDR3 is 11 amino acids. The DNA of the CDR3 is TGTGCCAGCAGCGGCAGTTGGGGCTACACCTTC. It encodes CASSGSWGYTF.

The V and J genes are TRBV20-1 and TRBJ2-3, with a tentative D call TRBD2 (6 bases). This CDR3 spans 20 amino acids. Looked up from germline, CDR1 is DFQATT and CDR2 is SNEGSKA (reference sequence). Trimming took off 5 bases at V and 0 bases at J, with 30 bases between the two ends. CDR3 residues: CSASYLLGRGMVDSTDTQYF. The CDR3 DNA is TGCAGTGCTTCCTATCTCCTCGGCCGCGGGATGGTTGATAGCACAGATACGCAGTATTTT.

This chain connects TRBV13 to TRBJ2-5; 7 bases are a match to TRBD2. The end of the DNA is better explained by TRBJ2-7, so the J call may be wrong. CDR3 length: 15 amino acids. Looked up from germline, CDR1 is PRHDT and CDR2 is FYEKMQ (reference sequence). The CDR3 here is CASSPGLAVAYEQYF. In DNA form, the CDR3 reads TGTGCCAGCAGCCCGGGGCTAGCGGTTGCCTACGAGCAGTACTTC.

This clonotype was observed a handful of times. The V call is TRBV12-5, the J call TRBJ2-3, with a tentative D call TRBD1 (6 bases). Trimming stripped 0 bases from V and 5 bases from J, with 21 bases between. Germline V gene sequence: CDR1 LGHNT, CDR2 FRNRAP. This CDR3 is 18 amino acids long. The CDR3 DNA follows: TGTGCTAGTGGTTTGGTACTCGGGTCATCAGGGGCCGGAGATACGCAGTATTTT. It is translated as CASGLVLGSSGAGDTQYF.

The chain has TRBV9 and TRBJ2-3; 7 bases agree with TRBD1. Germline assignment: CDR1 SGDLS and CDR2 YYNGEE. Germline trimming cut 3 bases from V and 1 base from J; bases unmatched to any gene: 5. The CDR3 length is 15 residues. CDR3 protein: CASSAQGDRTDTQYF. Here the CDR3 DNA reads TGTGCCAGCAGCGCCCAGGGGGACCGCACAGATACGCAGTATTTT.

The rearrangement joins TRBV5-1 to TRBJ1-4; D may be TRBD1 (5 bases). CDR1 is SGHRS and CDR2 is YFSETQ in the germline V gene. This CDR3 has 15 residues. The V end lost 5 bases, the J end lost 7 bases, and 18 bases lay between the germline ends. DNA for the CDR3: TGCGCCAGCAGACAACTTACAGGTGGGAGTGAAAAACTGTTTTTT. It encodes CASRQLTGGSEKLFF.

J is TRBJ2-7 and V is TRBV5-1, with D possibly TRBD1 on 6 matching bases. This CDR3 is 17 amino acids long. CDR1 is SGHRS and CDR2 is YFSETQ in the germline V gene. Trimming left V 2 bases short and J 0 bases short, with 18 bases between. The DNA for the CDR3 is TGCGCCAGCAGCTTCAAAACCTACAGGGATACCTCCTACGAGCAGTACTTC. Translated, it gives CASSFKTYRDTSYEQYF.

This clonotype was counted ten times or more. The chain links TRBV20-1 to TRBJ2-7, with 12 positions matching TRBD2. Trimming cost V 5 bases and J 0 bases; bases outside gene matches: 2. Germline CDR1 and CDR2: DFQATT and SNEGSKA (reference sequence). The CDR3 runs 14 residues. The CDR3 loop is CSASGLAGSYEQYF. Written as DNA, the CDR3 is TGCAGTGCTTCGGGACTAGCGGGCTCCTACGAGCAGTACTTC.

CDR3 sequence reads: CSAQPETFSEQYF. CDR3 sequence (DNA): TGCAGCGCCCAGCCCGAGACATTCAGCGAGCAGTACTTC. This chain connects TRBV29-1 to TRBJ2-7; unclear D gene. The germline V gene encodes CDR1 SQVTM and CDR2 ANQGSEA. V gave up 7 bases and J gave up 6 bases, with 19 bases separating them. This CDR3 is built from 13 residues.